The present T cell receptor (beta chain) was sequenced within a study of T cells in tumors after PD-1 blockade. Background on the study: Excluded were patients with checkpoint blockade, immunosuppressants, or radiotherapy or other anti-cancer therapy within 4 weeks. A subset received ongoing vismodegib 150 mg daily alongside anti-PD-1 therapy. Either cemiplimab 350 mg every 2 weeks or pembrolizumab 200 mg every 3 weeks was given.

Here immunoSEQ multiplex PCR was the method, and the copy in TCRdb shows in-frame clones only, minus some. The data hold tens of thousands of clones, with about 74% observed a single time. The V gene end was trimmed by 5 bases and the J gene end by 5 bases; junction bases not matched to a gene: 8. In germline, CDR1 is LNHDA, CDR2 SQIVND (reference sequence). The CDR3 runs to 14 residues. The TCR was taken from a human donor with basal cell carcinoma. The sample here was PBMCs, taken after anti-PD-1 treatment. The rearrangement links TRBV19 to TRBJ1-2; the match to TRBD1 covers 7 bases. CDR3 sequence (DNA): TGTGCCAGTAGTGGCGGGACAGCGCAGTATGGCTACACCTTC. Translated: CASSGGTAQYGYTF.